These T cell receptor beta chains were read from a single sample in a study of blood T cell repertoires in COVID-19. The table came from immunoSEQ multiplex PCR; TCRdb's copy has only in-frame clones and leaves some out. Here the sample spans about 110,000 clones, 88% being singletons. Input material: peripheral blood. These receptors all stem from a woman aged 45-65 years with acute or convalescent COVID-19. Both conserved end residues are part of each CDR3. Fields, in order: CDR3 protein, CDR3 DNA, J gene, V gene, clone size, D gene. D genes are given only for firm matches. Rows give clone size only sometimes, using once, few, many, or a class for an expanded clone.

cdr3_aa: CASRKTPGQYNSPLHF
cdr3_nt: TGTGCCAGCAGGAAAACTCCGGGACAGTATAATTCACCCCTCCACTTT
j_call: TRBJ1-6
v_call: TRBV27
clone_size: NA
d_call: TRBD1

cdr3_aa: CASSSRQGNTGELFF
cdr3_nt: TGTGCCAGCAGTTCCCGACAGGGGAACACCGGGGAGCTGTTTTTT
j_call: TRBJ2-2
v_call: TRBV6-6
clone_size: NA
d_call: TRBD1

cdr3_aa: CATSREMANQPQHF
cdr3_nt: TGTGCCACCAGCAGAGAGATGGCCAATCAGCCCCAGCATTTT
j_call: TRBJ1-5
v_call: TRBV15
clone_size: NA
d_call: NA

cdr3_aa: CASSLGAGGYSNQPQHF
cdr3_nt: TGTGCCAGCAGCTTAGGGGCAGGGGGTTATAGCAATCAGCCCCAGCATTTT
j_call: TRBJ1-5
v_call: TRBV7-8
clone_size: once
d_call: TRBD1

cdr3_aa: CASSTGGALTVGYTF
cdr3_nt: TGTGCCAGTAGCACTGGGGGGGCGCTTACGGTTGGCTACACCTTC
j_call: TRBJ1-2
v_call: TRBV19
clone_size: NA
d_call: NA

cdr3_aa: CASSLGLAASTDTQYF
cdr3_nt: TGTGCCAGCAGCTTAGGGTTAGCGGCTAGCACAGATACGCAGTATTTT
j_call: TRBJ2-3
v_call: TRBV7-9
clone_size: NA
d_call: NA

cdr3_aa: CASSQYSSGSSYEQYF
cdr3_nt: TGTGCCAGCAGCCAATATTCTAGCGGGAGCTCCTACGAGCAGTACTTC
j_call: TRBJ2-7
v_call: TRBV3-1/TRBV3-2
clone_size: NA
d_call: TRBD2

cdr3_aa: CASSETGNFDNEQFF
cdr3_nt: TGTGCCAGCAGTGAAACGGGAAACTTCGACAATGAGCAGTTCTTC
j_call: TRBJ2-1
v_call: TRBV6-4
clone_size: NA
d_call: NA

cdr3_aa: CASSPGTSGSYNEQFF
cdr3_nt: TGTGCCAGCAGCCCTGGGACTAGCGGTTCCTACAATGAGCAGTTCTTC
j_call: TRBJ2-1
v_call: TRBV3-1/TRBV3-2
clone_size: NA
d_call: TRBD2

cdr3_aa: CASSTAGNTEAFF
cdr3_nt: TGTGCCAGCAGTACGGCAGGGAACACTGAAGCTTTCTTT
j_call: TRBJ1-1
v_call: TRBV6-6
clone_size: NA
d_call: NA

cdr3_aa: CASIGQGWEKLFF
cdr3_nt: TGTGCCAGCATCGGGCAGGGTTGGGAAAAACTGTTTTTT
j_call: TRBJ1-4
v_call: TRBV25-1
clone_size: NA
d_call: NA

cdr3_aa: CASSQEGGSSYEQYF
cdr3_nt: TGTGCCAGCAGCCAAGAAGGCGGGAGCTCCTACGAGCAGTACTTC
j_call: TRBJ2-7
v_call: TRBV4-2
clone_size: NA
d_call: TRBD2

cdr3_aa: CASRFFYRTNEKLFF
cdr3_nt: TGTGCCAGCAGATTCTTCTACAGGACTAATGAAAAACTGTTTTTT
j_call: TRBJ1-4
v_call: TRBV6-4
clone_size: NA
d_call: NA

cdr3_aa: CASSYGDGGYGYTF
cdr3_nt: TGTGCCAGCAGTTACGGGGACGGGGGCTATGGCTACACCTTC
j_call: TRBJ1-2
v_call: TRBV6-5
clone_size: NA
d_call: NA

cdr3_aa: CASSESGLNTEAFF
cdr3_nt: TGCGCCAGCAGTGAGTCGGGCTTGAACACTGAAGCTTTCTTT
j_call: TRBJ1-1
v_call: TRBV10-1
clone_size: few
d_call: NA

cdr3_aa: CASSDHYSNQPQHF
cdr3_nt: TGTGCCAGCAGTGACCACTATAGCAATCAGCCCCAGCATTTT
j_call: TRBJ1-5
v_call: TRBV6-4
clone_size: NA
d_call: NA

cdr3_aa: CASSPGLGYEQYF
cdr3_nt: TGTGCCAGCAGTCCTGGGCTGGGCTACGAGCAGTACTTC
j_call: TRBJ2-7
v_call: TRBV27
clone_size: NA
d_call: NA

cdr3_aa: CASSPPAGGGLLTF
cdr3_nt: TGTGCCAGTAGTCCCCCTGCAGGGGGCGGTTTGCTCACCTTC
j_call: TRBJ1-2
v_call: TRBV19
clone_size: NA
d_call: TRBD1

cdr3_aa: CASSEQDNTEAFF
cdr3_nt: TGCGCCAGCAGCGAACAGGATAACACTGAAGCTTTCTTT
j_call: TRBJ1-1
v_call: TRBV5-1
clone_size: NA
d_call: NA

cdr3_aa: CASSESAGGPHYEQYF
cdr3_nt: TGCGCCAGCAGTGAATCAGCGGGAGGGCCTCACTACGAGCAGTACTTC
j_call: TRBJ2-7
v_call: TRBV10-1
clone_size: NA
d_call: TRBD2

cdr3_aa: CASLFSGRGFEQFF
cdr3_nt: TGTGCCAGCCTTTTTAGCGGGAGGGGCTTTGAGCAGTTCTTC
j_call: TRBJ2-1
v_call: TRBV2
clone_size: NA
d_call: TRBD2

cdr3_aa: CASSRDRPSGNTIYF
cdr3_nt: TGTGCCAGCAGTCGGGACAGGCCCTCTGGAAACACCATATATTTT
j_call: TRBJ1-3
v_call: TRBV9
clone_size: NA
d_call: TRBD1

cdr3_aa: CASSSGATEAFF
cdr3_nt: TGTGCCAGCAGCTCTGGGGCGACTGAAGCTTTCTTT
j_call: TRBJ1-1
v_call: TRBV5-6
clone_size: NA
d_call: NA

cdr3_aa: CASSQDAGSLAKNIQYF
cdr3_nt: TGTGCCAGCAGCCAAGATGCGGGTTCTCTAGCCAAAAACATTCAGTACTTC
j_call: TRBJ2-4
v_call: TRBV4-2
clone_size: NA
d_call: NA

cdr3_aa: CASSQGYANTGELFF
cdr3_nt: TGTGCCAGCAGCCAGGGGTACGCGAACACCGGGGAGCTGTTTTTT
j_call: TRBJ2-2
v_call: TRBV7-2
clone_size: NA
d_call: NA

cdr3_aa: CASSHGGGEAFF
cdr3_nt: TGTGCCAGCAGCCATGGGGGCGGCGAAGCTTTCTTT
j_call: TRBJ1-1
v_call: TRBV7-9
clone_size: NA
d_call: NA

cdr3_aa: CASSSAGRSSDTQYF
cdr3_nt: TGCGCCAGCAGCTCTGCCGGGAGAAGTTCGGATACGCAGTATTTT
j_call: TRBJ2-3
v_call: TRBV5-1
clone_size: NA
d_call: NA

cdr3_aa: CASSLGQGRDGYTF
cdr3_nt: TGCGCCAGCAGCCTGGGACAGGGAAGGGATGGCTACACCTTC
j_call: TRBJ1-2
v_call: TRBV5-1
clone_size: NA
d_call: TRBD1

cdr3_aa: CASSPGQGPVSTDTQYF
cdr3_nt: TGTGCCAGCAGCCCGGGACAGGGACCTGTGAGCACAGATACGCAGTATTTT
j_call: TRBJ2-3
v_call: TRBV7-9
clone_size: NA
d_call: TRBD1

cdr3_aa: CASSTSGGTDTQYF
cdr3_nt: TGTGCCAGTAGTACTAGTGGTGGCACAGATACGCAGTATTTT
j_call: TRBJ2-3
v_call: TRBV19
clone_size: NA
d_call: NA

cdr3_aa: CASSEFAGPQETQYF
cdr3_nt: TGTGCCAGCAGTGAATTTGCAGGGCCGCAAGAGACCCAGTACTTC
j_call: TRBJ2-5
v_call: TRBV25-1
clone_size: NA
d_call: NA

cdr3_aa: CASSSDGLAGDTQYF
cdr3_nt: TGTGCCAGCAGTTCAGACGGACTAGCGGGAGATACGCAGTATTTT
j_call: TRBJ2-3
v_call: TRBV27
clone_size: NA
d_call: TRBD2

cdr3_aa: CATSDYGQGRGYTF
cdr3_nt: TGTGCCACCAGTGACTACGGACAGGGTCGGGGCTACACCTTC
j_call: TRBJ1-2
v_call: TRBV24-1
clone_size: NA
d_call: TRBD1